The entry that follows covers one TCR beta chain sequence. Profiling relied on immunoSEQ multiplex PCR, and the TCRdb table lists in-frame clones only, not all of them. The data show 200,000 or so clones, 86% seen once. In germline, CDR1 is SGHAT, CDR2 FQNNGV. V was shortened by 5 bases and J by 0 bases, with 17 bases between the two germline ends. The CDR3 sequence is 18 residues long. This sample is part of a study of blood T cell repertoires in COVID-19. Across the study: The cDNA or gDNA used as material had been derived from T cells, B-cell-depleted T cells, or PBMCs.

Sequencing used peripheral blood. This sequence joins TRBV11-2 and TRBJ2-6, with D uncertain. The TCR comes from a man aged 50 to 59 with acute or convalescent COVID-19. The CDR3 here is CASSNRHSTPSGANVLTF. The CDR3 coding sequence is TGTGCCAGCAGCAACCGGCATTCGACACCCTCTGGGGCCAACGTCCTGACTTTC.